A selection of T cell receptor beta chains follows, all from one sample in a study of T cells in Graves' hyperthyroidism and ophthalmopathy. TCRdb ran MiXCR on the multiplex PCR reads and lists one entry per CDR3 protein. The repertoire has about 520,000 distinct CDR3 sequences, approximately 25% of them found once; the top ten carry about 10%. Sequenced: blood. The receptors stem from a woman between 25 and 40 years old with Graves' ophthalmopathy. The CDR3 runs from the conserved cysteine through the conserved F or W. The order of the fields is J gene, D gene, clone size, V gene, CDR3 length, CDR3 DNA, CDR3 protein. D genes are given only for firm matches. Size tells how often a clone was seen (once, few, many) or the class of an expanded clone, and some rows leave it out.

>TRBJ1-5|.|many|TRBV6-5|15
TGTGCCAGCCGCCCCCGAGGAGGGAGCAATCAGCCCCAGCATTTT
CASRPRGGSNQPQHF
>TRBJ2-5|.|few|TRBV20-1|18
TGCAGTGCTACCGGGACAGGGGGTCTAGCGGGAGGGAAAGAGACCCAGTACTTC
CSATGTGGLAGGKETQYF
>TRBJ1-3|.|.|TRBV6-1|12
TGTGCGTCCCAGGGCTCTGGAAACGCCATATATTTT
CASQGSGNAIYF
>TRBJ2-7|.|once|TRBV20-1|16
TGCAGTGCAGTCCGGGGAGGGGGACAGGCCCTCTACGAGCAGTACTTC
CSAVRGGGQALYEQYF
>TRBJ2-2|.|many|TRBV27|13
TGTGCCAGCAGGAAGTACGACACCGGGGAGCTGTTTTTT
CASRKYDTGELFF
>TRBJ1-6|.|many|TRBV20-1|14
TGCAGTGCTAGAGTTCCAGGAAAAAATTCACCCCTCCACTTT
CSARVPGKNSPLHF
>TRBJ1-5|.|.|TRBV2|15
TGTGCCAGCAGAGTTGACGGTAATAGCAATCAGCCCCAGCATTTT
CASRVDGNSNQPQHF
>TRBJ1-5|TRBD1|.|TRBV12-3/TRBV12-4|15
TGTGCCAGCAGTCCCGACAGGGTACCTCATCAGCCCCAGCATTTT
CASSPDRVPHQPQHF
>TRBJ1-2|.|few|TRBV6-1|15
TGTGCCAGCAGTGAAGCACGAGGACAGATCTATGGCTACACCTTC
CASSEARGQIYGYTF
>TRBJ2-4|.|.|TRBV28|21
TGTGCCAGCAGTTTATTTTATCTTTGGGGACTCGATGATGTAGCCAAAAACATTCAGTACTTC
CASSLFYLWGLDDVAKNIQYF
>TRBJ2-2|TRBD1|few|TRBV5-1|15
TGCGCCAGCAGCCAGACAGGGGCGGGCACCGGGGAGCTGTTTTTT
CASSQTGAGTGELFF
>TRBJ1-3|.|.|TRBV29-1|12
TGCAGCGCTGGGACACCGGAGGACACCATATATTTT
CSAGTPEDTIYF
>TRBJ1-2|.|many|TRBV6-1|14
TGTGCCAGCAGTCAAACACTCCAGGGCTATGGCTACACCTTC
CASSQTLQGYGYTF
>TRBJ2-7|.|.|TRBV12-3/TRBV12-4|13
TGTGCCAGCAGTTTAGAGATATGGGGAGAGCAGTACTTC
CASSLEIWGEQYF
>TRBJ1-1|.|many|TRBV6-1|13
TGTGCCAGCAGCGGAGGGGAGGGCACTGAAGCTTTCTTT
CASSGGEGTEAFF
>TRBJ1-5|.|many|TRBV30|12
TGTGCCTGTGGACAGCCCTATCAGCCCCAGCATTTT
CACGQPYQPQHF
>TRBJ1-2|.|.|TRBV4-1|14
TGCGCCAGCAGCCAAGAGGTCGACGGGCACGGCTACACCTTC
CASSQEVDGHGYTF
>TRBJ1-5|.|many|TRBV6-7|17
TGTGCCAGCAGTTACCCGCCGGGCCTTTATAGCAATCAGCCCCAGCATTTT
CASSYPPGLYSNQPQHF
>TRBJ2-7|TRBD1|many|TRBV18|13
TGTGCCAGCTCACCTCCGGGACAGATAACGCAGTACTTC
CASSPPGQITQYF
>TRBJ1-1|.|.|TRBV12-3/TRBV12-4|14
TGTGCCAGCAGTTTCGGCCTCGTCAACACTGAAGCTTTCTTT
CASSFGLVNTEAFF
>TRBJ2-7|.|many|TRBV28|13
TGTGCCAGCAGTGGGGTTGGGGACTACGAGCAGTACTTC
CASSGVGDYEQYF
>TRBJ2-7|.|.|TRBV7-2|16
TGTGCCAGCAGCTTAGGGCAGGGAGAGATAGGCTACGAGCAGTACTTC
CASSLGQGEIGYEQYF
>TRBJ1-5|TRBD1|many|TRBV19|14
TGTGCCAGTAGCACGGACAGGAGCAATCAGCCCCAGCATTTT
CASSTDRSNQPQHF
>TRBJ1-2|.|many|TRBV6-4|11
TGTGCCAGCAACAGGGACCCTGGCTACACCTTC
CASNRDPGYTF
>TRBJ1-5|.|.|TRBV7-8|15
TGTGCCAGCAGCTCCGTCAGGGGAAGCAATCAGCCCCAGCATTTT
CASSSVRGSNQPQHF
>TRBJ1-1|.|many|TRBV7-8|16
TGTGCCAGCAGCTTAGCTAGTTGGGGCAGGAACACTGAAGCTTTCTTT
CASSLASWGRNTEAFF
>TRBJ2-7|.|many|TRBV10-3|13
TGTGCCATCAGTGGGAGCCTCAGTCACGAGCAGTACTTC
CAISGSLSHEQYF
>TRBJ1-3|.|many|TRBV5-1|17
TGCGCCAGCAGCTTGTTGGGGGAACTCCACTCTGGAAACACCATATATTTT
CASSLLGELHSGNTIYF